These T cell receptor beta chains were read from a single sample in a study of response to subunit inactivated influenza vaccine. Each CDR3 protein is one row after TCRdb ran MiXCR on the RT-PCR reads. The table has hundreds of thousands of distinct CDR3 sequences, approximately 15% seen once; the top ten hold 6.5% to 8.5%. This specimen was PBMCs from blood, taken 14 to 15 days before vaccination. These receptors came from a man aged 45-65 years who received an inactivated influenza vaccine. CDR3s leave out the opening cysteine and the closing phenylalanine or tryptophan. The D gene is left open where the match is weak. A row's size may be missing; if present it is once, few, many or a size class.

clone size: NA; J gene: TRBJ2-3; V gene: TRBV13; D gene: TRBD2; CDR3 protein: ASSERLAGVTDTQY
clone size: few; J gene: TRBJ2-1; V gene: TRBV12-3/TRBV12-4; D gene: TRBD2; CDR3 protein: ASRPGLAGANEQF
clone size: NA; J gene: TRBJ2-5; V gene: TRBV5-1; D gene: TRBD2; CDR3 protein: ASSYWDLAGGNPRKTQY
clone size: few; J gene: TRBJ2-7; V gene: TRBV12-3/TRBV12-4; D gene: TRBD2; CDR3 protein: ASSLPGTSYEQY
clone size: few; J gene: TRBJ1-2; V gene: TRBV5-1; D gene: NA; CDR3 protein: ASSTDRSYGYT
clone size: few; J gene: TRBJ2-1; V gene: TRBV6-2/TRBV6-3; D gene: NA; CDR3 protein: ASSYFGGVPGNEQF
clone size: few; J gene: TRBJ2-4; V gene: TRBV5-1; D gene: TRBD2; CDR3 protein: ASSLVSGGPQNIQY
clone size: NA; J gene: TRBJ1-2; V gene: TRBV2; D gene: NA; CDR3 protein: ASGTGYFNYGYT
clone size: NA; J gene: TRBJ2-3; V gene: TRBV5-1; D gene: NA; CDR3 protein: ASSPPGLETQY
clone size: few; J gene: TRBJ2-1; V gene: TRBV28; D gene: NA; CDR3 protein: ASSPPDHYNEQF
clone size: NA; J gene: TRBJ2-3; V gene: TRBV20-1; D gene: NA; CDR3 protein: SAISPGVPMDTQY
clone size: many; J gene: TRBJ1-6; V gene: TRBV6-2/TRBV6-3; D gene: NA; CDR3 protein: ASSYPLMWPFGPPLH
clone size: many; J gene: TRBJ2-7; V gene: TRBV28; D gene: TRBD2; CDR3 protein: ASSLELAGAYEQY
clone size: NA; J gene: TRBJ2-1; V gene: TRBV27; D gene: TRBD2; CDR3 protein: ASSLVIGTSGYNEQF
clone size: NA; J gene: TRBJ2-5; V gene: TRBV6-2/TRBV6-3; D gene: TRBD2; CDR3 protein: ASRRTSGRQETQY
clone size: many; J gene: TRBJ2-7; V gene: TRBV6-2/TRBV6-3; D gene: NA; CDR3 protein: ASSYTLDTLSSYEQY
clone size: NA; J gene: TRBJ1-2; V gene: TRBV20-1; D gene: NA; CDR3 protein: SARTETNYGYT
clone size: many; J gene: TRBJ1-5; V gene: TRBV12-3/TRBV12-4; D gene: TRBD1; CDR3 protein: ASSEGTGGAQPQH
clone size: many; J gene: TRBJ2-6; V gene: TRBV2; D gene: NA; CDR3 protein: ASRGGDGSSGANVLT
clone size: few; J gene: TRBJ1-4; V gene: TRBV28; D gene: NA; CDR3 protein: ASSQTPMVEKLF
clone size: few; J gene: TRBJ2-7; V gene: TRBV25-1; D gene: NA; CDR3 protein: ASSEWASYGQY
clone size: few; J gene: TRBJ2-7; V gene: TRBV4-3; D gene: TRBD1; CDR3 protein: ASSPGQGPLYEQY
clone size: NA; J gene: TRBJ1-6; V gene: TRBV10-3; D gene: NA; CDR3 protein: AISRQGSPLH
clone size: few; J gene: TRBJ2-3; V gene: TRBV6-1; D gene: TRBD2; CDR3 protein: ASTSRTSGTDTQY
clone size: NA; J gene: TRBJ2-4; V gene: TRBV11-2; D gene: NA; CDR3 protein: ASSTQPQRSGNIQY
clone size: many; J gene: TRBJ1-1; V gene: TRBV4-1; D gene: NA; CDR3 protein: ASSQDITLNTEAF
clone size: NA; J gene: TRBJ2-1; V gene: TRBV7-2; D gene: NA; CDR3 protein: ASSRDSANLNEQF
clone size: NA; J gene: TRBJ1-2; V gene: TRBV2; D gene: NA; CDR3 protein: ASTDWRAYGYT
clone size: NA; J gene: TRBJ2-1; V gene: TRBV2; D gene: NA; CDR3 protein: ASSGGFGTLYNEQF
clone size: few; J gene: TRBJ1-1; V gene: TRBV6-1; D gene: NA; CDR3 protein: AAGPVTNTEAF
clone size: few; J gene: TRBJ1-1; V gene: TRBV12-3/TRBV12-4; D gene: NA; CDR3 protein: ASSSAGNTEAF
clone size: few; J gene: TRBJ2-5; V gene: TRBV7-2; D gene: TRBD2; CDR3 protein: ASSSRAGGQETQY
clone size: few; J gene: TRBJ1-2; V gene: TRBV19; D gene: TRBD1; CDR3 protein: ASSSRDRERVYGYT
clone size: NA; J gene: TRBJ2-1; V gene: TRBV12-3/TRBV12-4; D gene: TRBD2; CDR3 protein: ASSPTAGLANNEQF
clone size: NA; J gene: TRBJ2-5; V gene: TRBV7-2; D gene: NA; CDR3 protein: ASSLVKGLGQETQY
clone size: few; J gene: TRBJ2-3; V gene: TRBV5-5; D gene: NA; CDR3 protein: ASSLGGAVDTQY
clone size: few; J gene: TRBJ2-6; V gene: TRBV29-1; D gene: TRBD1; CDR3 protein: SVGGTGGPSGANVLT
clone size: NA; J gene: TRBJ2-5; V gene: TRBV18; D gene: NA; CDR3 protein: ASSPWEASQETQY
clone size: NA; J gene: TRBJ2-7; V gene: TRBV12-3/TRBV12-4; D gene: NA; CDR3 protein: AASRGTGEQY
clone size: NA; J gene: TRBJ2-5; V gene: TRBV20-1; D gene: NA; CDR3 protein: SARVGIPRRKETQY
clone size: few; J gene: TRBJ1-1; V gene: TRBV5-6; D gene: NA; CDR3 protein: ASSLFSRGNTEAF
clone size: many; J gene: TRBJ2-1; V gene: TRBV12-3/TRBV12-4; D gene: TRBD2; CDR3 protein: ASSPAGGGYNEQF
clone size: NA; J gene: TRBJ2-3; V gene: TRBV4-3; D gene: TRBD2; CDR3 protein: ASSQDVLAGNTDTQY
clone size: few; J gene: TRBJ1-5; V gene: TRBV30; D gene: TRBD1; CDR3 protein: AWSAGQGQPQH
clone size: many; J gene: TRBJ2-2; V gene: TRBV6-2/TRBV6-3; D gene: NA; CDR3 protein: ASRAMPGELF
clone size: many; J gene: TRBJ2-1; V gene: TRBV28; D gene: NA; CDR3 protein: ASNQARSSYNEQF
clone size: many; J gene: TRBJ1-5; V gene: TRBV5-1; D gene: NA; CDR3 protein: ASREGLYSNQPQH
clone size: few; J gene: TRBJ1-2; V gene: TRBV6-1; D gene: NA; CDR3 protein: ASIEMRGIYGYT
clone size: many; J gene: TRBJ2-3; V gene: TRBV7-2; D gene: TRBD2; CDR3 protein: ASSRRGLATIADTQY
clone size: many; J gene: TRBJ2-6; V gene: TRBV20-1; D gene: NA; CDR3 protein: SARDSGAGANVLT
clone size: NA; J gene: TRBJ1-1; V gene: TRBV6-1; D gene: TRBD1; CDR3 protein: ASSPGQGRLGEAF
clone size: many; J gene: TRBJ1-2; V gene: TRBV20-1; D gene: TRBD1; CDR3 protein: SATDRINPDYGYT
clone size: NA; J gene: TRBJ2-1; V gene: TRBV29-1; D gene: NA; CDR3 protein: SVPTNVARPYNEQF
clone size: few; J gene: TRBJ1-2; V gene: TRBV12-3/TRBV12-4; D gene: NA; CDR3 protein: ASSWTGADGYT
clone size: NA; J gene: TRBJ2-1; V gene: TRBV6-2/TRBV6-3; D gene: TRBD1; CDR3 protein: ASSRIDRDGDEQF